These T cell receptor beta chains were read from a single sample in a study of blood T cells in healthy people across ages. TCRdb re-derived calls from the 5' RACE reads in MiXCR, one entry per CDR3 protein. Of about 620,000 distinct CDR3 sequences in the sample, over 20% are singletons; the top ten hold roughly 3.9%. The specimen was blood. All receptors derive from a man aged 70 or older in good health. CDR3s include the opening cysteine and the closing phenylalanine or tryptophan. Fields, in order: J gene, V gene, clone size, D gene, CDR3 DNA, CDR3 protein. A D gene is named only where the DNA matches it firmly. The size entry is marked missing in some rows and otherwise reads once, few, many or a size class.

j_call: TRBJ2-7
v_call: TRBV28
clone_size: few
d_call: TRBD2
cdr3_nt: TGTGCCAGCAGGTACCTAGCGGGAGGGAAAGCGTACGAGCAGTACTTC
cdr3_aa: CASRYLAGGKAYEQYF

j_call: TRBJ2-7
v_call: TRBV6-6
clone_size: NA
d_call: NA
cdr3_nt: TGTGCCAGCAGTTCCTTAGACAGAGGCGAGCAGTACTTC
cdr3_aa: CASSSLDRGEQYF

j_call: TRBJ2-1
v_call: TRBV20-1
clone_size: many
d_call: TRBD1
cdr3_nt: TGCAGTGCTAGCCAGGGGGCCAAGAATGAGCAGTTCTTC
cdr3_aa: CSASQGAKNEQFF

j_call: TRBJ2-3
v_call: TRBV10-3
clone_size: NA
d_call: TRBD2
cdr3_nt: TGTGCCATCGGTGAGAGACTAGCGGGAGGGCCAGATACGCAGTATTTT
cdr3_aa: CAIGERLAGGPDTQYF

j_call: TRBJ2-5
v_call: TRBV7-6
clone_size: few
d_call: TRBD1
cdr3_nt: TGTGCCAGCAGCTCGTCGGACAGGTCTCCCCAGCAGTACTTC
cdr3_aa: CASSSSDRSPQQYF

j_call: TRBJ2-1
v_call: TRBV29-1
clone_size: many
d_call: NA
cdr3_nt: TGCAGCGTAGAATGGGGAGGCCGTAATGAGCAGTTCTTC
cdr3_aa: CSVEWGGRNEQFF

j_call: TRBJ2-2
v_call: TRBV27
clone_size: NA
d_call: TRBD2
cdr3_nt: TGTGCCAGCAGTTTAATCGGGCTAGCGGGAAACGCCGGGGAGCTGTTTTTT
cdr3_aa: CASSLIGLAGNAGELFF

j_call: TRBJ1-3
v_call: TRBV7-6
clone_size: NA
d_call: NA
cdr3_nt: TGTGCCAGCAGCTTAGTTACGGGGAATTTTGGAAACACCATATATTTT
cdr3_aa: CASSLVTGNFGNTIYF

j_call: TRBJ2-5
v_call: TRBV20-1
clone_size: NA
d_call: TRBD2
cdr3_nt: TGCAGTGCTAGATCCGGGACTAGCGGTGCGCAGTACTTC
cdr3_aa: CSARSGTSGAQYF

j_call: TRBJ1-1
v_call: TRBV5-4
clone_size: few
d_call: TRBD1
cdr3_nt: TGTGCCAGCAGGGGAGGGGGCCGTGAGAACACTGAAGCTTTCTTT
cdr3_aa: CASRGGGRENTEAFF

j_call: TRBJ2-7
v_call: TRBV20-1
clone_size: NA
d_call: NA
cdr3_nt: TGCAGTGCTAGAGGGTTTTATTCCTACGAGCAGTACTTC
cdr3_aa: CSARGFYSYEQYF

j_call: TRBJ2-4
v_call: TRBV5-1
clone_size: NA
d_call: TRBD1
cdr3_nt: TGCGCCAGCAGCTTGGGGACAGGGTTAGCCAAAAACATTCAGTACTTC
cdr3_aa: CASSLGTGLAKNIQYF

j_call: TRBJ1-4
v_call: TRBV12-3/TRBV12-4
clone_size: NA
d_call: NA
cdr3_nt: TGTGCCAGCAGTTTGAGAGGGTCGAGGGAAAAACTGTTTTTT
cdr3_aa: CASSLRGSREKLFF

j_call: TRBJ1-4
v_call: TRBV6-5
clone_size: NA
d_call: NA
cdr3_nt: TGTGCCAGCAGTTACTCGATTGGTAATGAAAAACTGTTTTTT
cdr3_aa: CASSYSIGNEKLFF

j_call: TRBJ1-3
v_call: TRBV28
clone_size: few
d_call: NA
cdr3_nt: TGTGCCAGCACCTTGAGGCAAGGAAACACCATATATTTT
cdr3_aa: CASTLRQGNTIYF

j_call: TRBJ1-5
v_call: TRBV12-3/TRBV12-4
clone_size: NA
d_call: NA
cdr3_nt: TGTGCCAGCAGTTTCGACAGGTATAAGGGCAATCAGCCCCAGCATTTT
cdr3_aa: CASSFDRYKGNQPQHF

j_call: TRBJ2-7
v_call: TRBV2
clone_size: once
d_call: NA
cdr3_nt: TGTGCCAGCAGTGTAAGGGCAGGGGTAACCTACGAGCAGTACTTC
cdr3_aa: CASSVRAGVTYEQYF

j_call: TRBJ2-1
v_call: TRBV6-5
clone_size: NA
d_call: NA
cdr3_nt: TGTGCCAGCAGTTACAGACGGAACAATGAGCAGTTCTTC
cdr3_aa: CASSYRRNNEQFF

j_call: TRBJ1-1
v_call: TRBV20-1
clone_size: few
d_call: NA
cdr3_nt: TGCAGTGCTAGTGGGACCGGGGTCGCTGAAGCTTTCTTT
cdr3_aa: CSASGTGVAEAFF

j_call: TRBJ2-5
v_call: TRBV4-3
clone_size: NA
d_call: TRBD2
cdr3_nt: TGCGCCAGCAGCCAAGATCTCACTAGCGGGAGGCAAGAGACCCAGTACTTC
cdr3_aa: CASSQDLTSGRQETQYF

j_call: TRBJ2-6
v_call: TRBV29-1
clone_size: NA
d_call: NA
cdr3_nt: TGCAGCGTCAAAGTTGACGAGAGGGGCTCTGGGGCCAACGTCCTGACTTTC
cdr3_aa: CSVKVDERGSGANVLTF

j_call: TRBJ2-7
v_call: TRBV9
clone_size: NA
d_call: NA
cdr3_nt: TGTGCCAGCAACCCTGAGGGGGGCGAGCAGTACTTC
cdr3_aa: CASNPEGGEQYF

j_call: TRBJ1-1
v_call: TRBV28
clone_size: NA
d_call: TRBD1
cdr3_nt: TGTGCCAGCAGTTTATTAGTAGGGGACAGTGGAACCTCTGAAGCTTTCTTT
cdr3_aa: CASSLLVGDSGTSEAFF

j_call: TRBJ2-5
v_call: TRBV28
clone_size: NA
d_call: TRBD1
cdr3_nt: TGCGCCAGCAGAGGACAGGTTAGAAGGGAGACCCAGTACTTC
cdr3_aa: CASRGQVRRETQYF

j_call: TRBJ2-3
v_call: TRBV2
clone_size: NA
d_call: TRBD2
cdr3_nt: TGTGCCAGCATCGAACGTGCTAGCGGGATTACCACAGATACGCAGTATTTT
cdr3_aa: CASIERASGITTDTQYF

j_call: TRBJ2-1
v_call: TRBV7-3
clone_size: many
d_call: TRBD2
cdr3_nt: TGTGCCAGCAGCACCGAAGCGGGAGCAGGGAATGAGCAGTTCTTC
cdr3_aa: CASSTEAGAGNEQFF

j_call: TRBJ2-3
v_call: TRBV11-2
clone_size: few
d_call: NA
cdr3_nt: TGTGCCAGCAGCCCAGGGGCATACGTTGGGGCGACGCAGTATTTT
cdr3_aa: CASSPGAYVGATQYF

j_call: TRBJ1-1
v_call: TRBV4-3
clone_size: NA
d_call: NA
cdr3_nt: TGCGCCAGCAGCCCGAACCCCGGGGGGATGACTGAAGCTTTCTTT
cdr3_aa: CASSPNPGGMTEAFF

j_call: TRBJ2-7
v_call: TRBV7-3
clone_size: few
d_call: TRBD2
cdr3_nt: TGTGCCAGCAGCTTAATCCCTAGCGGGAGGATCCACGAGCAGTACTTC
cdr3_aa: CASSLIPSGRIHEQYF

j_call: TRBJ2-2
v_call: TRBV28
clone_size: NA
d_call: TRBD1
cdr3_nt: TGTGCCAGCAGAGCCACCACAGGGGCCCCGAACACCGGGGAGCTGTTTTTT
cdr3_aa: CASRATTGAPNTGELFF

j_call: TRBJ2-5
v_call: TRBV5-1
clone_size: few
d_call: NA
cdr3_nt: TGCGCCAGCAGCCCGGCAGGTATTGGGGAGACCCAGTACTTC
cdr3_aa: CASSPAGIGETQYF

j_call: TRBJ1-6
v_call: TRBV7-9
clone_size: few
d_call: NA
cdr3_nt: TGTGCCAGCAGCTCTGGACAGACCTATAATTCACCCCTCCACTTT
cdr3_aa: CASSSGQTYNSPLHF

j_call: TRBJ1-4
v_call: TRBV9
clone_size: many
d_call: NA
cdr3_nt: TGTGCCAGCAGCGCCTCCGGCAACCTAGTGGGAAAACTGTTTTTT
cdr3_aa: CASSASGNLVGKLFF

j_call: TRBJ2-5
v_call: TRBV11-2
clone_size: NA
d_call: NA
cdr3_nt: TGTGCCAGCAGCTCGGACGGCGCCGGAGAGACCCAGTACTTC
cdr3_aa: CASSSDGAGETQYF

j_call: TRBJ1-2
v_call: TRBV7-2
clone_size: few
d_call: TRBD1
cdr3_nt: TGTGCCAGCAGCACGGGGACAGGGGACTATGGCTACACCTTC
cdr3_aa: CASSTGTGDYGYTF

j_call: TRBJ2-7
v_call: TRBV28
clone_size: NA
d_call: NA
cdr3_nt: TGTGCCAGCAGTTTGCAGGCCTACGAGCAGTACTTC
cdr3_aa: CASSLQAYEQYF

j_call: TRBJ1-4
v_call: TRBV12-3/TRBV12-4
clone_size: few
d_call: NA
cdr3_nt: TGTGCCAGCAGTTTGAAGGAGGAAAAACTGTTTTTT
cdr3_aa: CASSLKEEKLFF

j_call: TRBJ2-5
v_call: TRBV28
clone_size: many
d_call: TRBD2
cdr3_nt: TGTGCCAGTGGTCGCGGGAGACCTTCTCAAGAGACCCAGTACTTC
cdr3_aa: CASGRGRPSQETQYF

j_call: TRBJ2-7
v_call: TRBV29-1
clone_size: NA
d_call: NA
cdr3_nt: TGCAGCGTCCAGAAATCCTACGAGCAGTACTTC
cdr3_aa: CSVQKSYEQYF

j_call: TRBJ2-7
v_call: TRBV20-1
clone_size: NA
d_call: NA
cdr3_nt: TGCAGTGCTAGAGACACCGGAGGCTCCTACGAGCAGTACTTC
cdr3_aa: CSARDTGGSYEQYF

j_call: TRBJ2-7
v_call: TRBV4-1
clone_size: many
d_call: NA
cdr3_nt: TGCGCCAGCAGCCAAGAGTACGGGGACCTCTCCTACGAGCAGTACTTC
cdr3_aa: CASSQEYGDLSYEQYF

j_call: TRBJ1-1
v_call: TRBV29-1
clone_size: few
d_call: NA
cdr3_nt: TGCAGCGTTGAATGGCGAGTACCGACTGAAGCTTTCTTT
cdr3_aa: CSVEWRVPTEAFF

j_call: TRBJ1-4
v_call: TRBV7-9
clone_size: many
d_call: TRBD1
cdr3_nt: TGTGCCAGCAGCTTAGTCGGACAGGGGGTGGAAAAACTGTTTTTT
cdr3_aa: CASSLVGQGVEKLFF

j_call: TRBJ2-5
v_call: TRBV6-1
clone_size: many
d_call: NA
cdr3_nt: TGTGCCAGCAGTGGAAGGTCAGAGACCCAGTACTTC
cdr3_aa: CASSGRSETQYF

j_call: TRBJ1-2
v_call: TRBV7-9
clone_size: few
d_call: NA
cdr3_nt: TGTGCCAGCAGCTTAGAACGAGGAGGAGTCTATGGCTACACCTTC
cdr3_aa: CASSLERGGVYGYTF